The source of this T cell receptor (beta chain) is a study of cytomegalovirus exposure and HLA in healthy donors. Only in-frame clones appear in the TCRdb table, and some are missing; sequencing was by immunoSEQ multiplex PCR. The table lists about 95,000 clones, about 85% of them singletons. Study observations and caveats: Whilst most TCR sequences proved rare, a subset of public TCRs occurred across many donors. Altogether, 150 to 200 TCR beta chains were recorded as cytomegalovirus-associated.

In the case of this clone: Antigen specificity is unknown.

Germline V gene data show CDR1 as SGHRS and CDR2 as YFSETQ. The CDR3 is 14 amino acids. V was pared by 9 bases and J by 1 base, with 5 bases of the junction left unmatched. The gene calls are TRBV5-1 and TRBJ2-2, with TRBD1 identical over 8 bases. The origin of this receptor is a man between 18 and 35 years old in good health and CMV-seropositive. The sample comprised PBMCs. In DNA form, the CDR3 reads TGCGCCACCTCCGGGACAGGGAACACCGGGGAGCTGTTTTTT. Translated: CATSGTGNTGELFF.